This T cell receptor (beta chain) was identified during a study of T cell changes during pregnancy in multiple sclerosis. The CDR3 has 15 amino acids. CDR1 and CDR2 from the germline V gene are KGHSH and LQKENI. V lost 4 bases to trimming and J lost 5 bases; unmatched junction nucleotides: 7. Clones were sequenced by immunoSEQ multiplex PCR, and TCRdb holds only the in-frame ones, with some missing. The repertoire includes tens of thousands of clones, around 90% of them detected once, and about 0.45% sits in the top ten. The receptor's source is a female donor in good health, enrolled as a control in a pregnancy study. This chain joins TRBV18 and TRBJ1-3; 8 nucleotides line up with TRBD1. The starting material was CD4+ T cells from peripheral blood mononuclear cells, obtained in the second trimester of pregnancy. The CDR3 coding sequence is TGTGCCAGCTCACAAACAGGGGGAGAAAGAAACACCATATATTTT. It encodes CASSQTGGERNTIYF.